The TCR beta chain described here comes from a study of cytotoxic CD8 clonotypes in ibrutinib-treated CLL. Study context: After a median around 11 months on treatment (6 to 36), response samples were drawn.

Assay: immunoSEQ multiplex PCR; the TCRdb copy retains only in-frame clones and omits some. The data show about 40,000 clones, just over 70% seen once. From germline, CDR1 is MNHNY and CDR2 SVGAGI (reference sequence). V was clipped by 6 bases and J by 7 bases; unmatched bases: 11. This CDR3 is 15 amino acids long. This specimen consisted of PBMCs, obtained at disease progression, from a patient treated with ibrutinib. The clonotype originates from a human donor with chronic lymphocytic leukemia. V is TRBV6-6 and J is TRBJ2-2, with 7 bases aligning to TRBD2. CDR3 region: CASSAGLVLGGELFF. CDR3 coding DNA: TGTGCCAGCAGCGCTGGACTAGTTTTGGGCGGGGAGCTGTTTTTT.